This entry lists 27 T cell receptor beta chains sequenced from one sample in a study of blood T cell repertoires in COVID-19. Only in-frame clones appear in the TCRdb table, and some are missing; sequencing was by immunoSEQ multiplex PCR. This sample has about 68,000 clones, with more than 85% found just once. Sequences were obtained from peripheral blood. The receptors originated from a middle-aged man with COVID-19, enrolled during active disease.

CDR3 DNA sequence: TGTGCCAGCACCTGGGTCGGGGAGAGCAATCAGCCCCAGCATTTT. Translated, it gives CASTWVGESNQPQHF. The chain combines TRBV28 with TRBJ1-5; D uncertain. V was pared by 7 bases and J by 1 base, with 14 bases between. Germline CDR1 is MDHEN and CDR2 is SYDVKM. The CDR3 runs 15 residues.

The chain has TRBV6-6 and TRBJ1-5, with D uncertain. CDR1 and CDR2 (germline): MNHNY, SVGAGI (reference sequence). This CDR3 region has 14 residues. The ends were cut back, 5 bases at V and 7 bases at J, with 15 bases in the middle. This CDR3 reads CASSPAQRNQPQHF. CDR3 in DNA: TGTGCCAGCAGTCCGGCCCAGAGGAACCAGCCCCAGCATTTT.

The chain has TRBV9 and TRBJ1-5, with D possibly being TRBD1 (6 bases). The CDR3 contains 15 residues. Trimming took 4 bases from V and 0 from J, leaving 11 bases between them. Germline V gene sequence: CDR1 SGDLS, CDR2 YYNGEE. CDR3 protein: CASSSTGLSNQPQHF. The CDR3 DNA reads as TGTGCCAGCAGCTCCACAGGGCTTAGCAATCAGCCCCAGCATTTT.

This rearrangement joins TRBV21-1 to TRBJ1-1; no check of the table's D call, TRBD1, against the DNA was made. TRBV21-1 is listed as a pseudogene. The CDR3 spans 16 residues. The CDR3 DNA sequence: TGTGCCGCGCCAGATAGGGGCGACAGCCCGAACACTGAAGCTTTCTTT. Its translation is CAAPDRGDSPNTEAFF.

The rearrangement uses TRBV7-2 and TRBJ2-5; the D is unclear. The germline CDR1 and CDR2 sequences are SGHTA and FQGNSA. The V end lost 5 bases, the J end lost 9 bases, and 13 bases lay between the germline ends. CDR3 length: 12 amino acids. CDR3 coding DNA: TGTGCCAGCAGCCTCAGACCCGAGGCCCAGTACTTC. Amino acid sequence: CASSLRPEAQYF.

V gene TRBV6-5 combines with J gene TRBJ1-2, with 8 positions matching TRBD1. V lost 4 bases to trimming and J lost 5 bases; unmatched junction nucleotides: 12. The CDR3 runs to 16 residues. Per the germline V gene, CDR1 is MNHEY and CDR2 is SVGAGI. CDR3 nucleotides: TGTGCCAGCAGTTCCGGGACAGGCCATCTGGGGTATGGCTACACCTTC. This sequence encodes CASSSGTGHLGYGYTF.

The chain carries TRBV9 and TRBJ2-7, with 14 positions matching TRBD2. Germline assignment: CDR1 SGDLS and CDR2 YYNGEE. The CDR3 loop spans 15 amino acids. The trim removed 3 bases at V and 6 bases at J, leaving 5 bases unmatched. This CDR3 reads CASSAPGLAGGEQYF. CDR3 bases: TGTGCCAGCAGCGCCCCTGGACTAGCGGGGGGCGAGCAGTACTTC.

V gene TRBV4-2 combines with J gene TRBJ1-6; 7 positions agree with TRBD1. Losses at the gene ends were 3 bases for V and 9 bases for J; bases not matched to a gene: 5. CDR3 length: 14 amino acids. Germline values: CDR1 LGHNA, CDR2 YNFKEQ. CDR3 region: CASSQDRLRSPLHF. The CDR3 DNA follows: TGTGCCAGCAGCCAGGACAGGTTGCGTTCACCCCTCCACTTT.

This clone was detected a few times. The CDR3 DNA is TGTGCCAGCAGTTCTGAGAGGGGGGGCTATAATTCACCCCTCCACTTT. Translation: CASSSERGGYNSPLHF. The chain couples TRBV28 to TRBJ1-6; perhaps TRBD1 as D (6 bases). V lost 4 bases to trimming and J lost 3 bases, with 13 bases between them. This CDR3 is 16 amino acids long. Germline CDR1 MDHEN, CDR2 SYDVKM. Full variable domain (rest looked up from reference TRBV28 and TRBJ1-6): DVKVTQSSRYLVKRTGEKVFLECVQDMDHENMFWYRQDPGLGLRLIYFSYDVKMKEKGDIPEGYSVSREKKERFSLILESASTNQTSMYLCASSSERGGYNSPLHFGNGTRLTVT.

The chain carries TRBV12-3 or TRBV12-4 and TRBJ1-2, with D possibly TRBD1 on 6 matching bases. This CDR3 has 13 amino acids. The ends were cut back, 5 bases at V and 7 bases at J, with 14 bases in the middle. The CDR3 reads CASSLAGAGGYTF. In DNA, the CDR3 is TGTGCCAGCAGTCTGGCGGGGGCAGGTGGCTACACCTTC.

The chain employs TRBV6-4 and TRBJ2-4, with 12 positions matching TRBD1. J lost 0 bases, V lost 8 bases, and 8 bases had no gene match. Germline CDR1 reads MRHNA; CDR2 reads SNTAGT. The CDR3 consists of 17 residues. For the CDR3, the DNA is TGTGCCAGCCCGATGGGGACAGGGGGCGCAGCCAAAAACATTCAGTACTTC. Amino acid sequence: CASPMGTGGAAKNIQYF.

This rearrangement joins TRBV7-6 to TRBJ1-1; 9 bases map to TRBD1. Losses at the gene ends were 2 bases for V and 2 bases for J; bases not matched to a gene: 9. Germline lookup yields CDR1 SGHVS and CDR2 FNYEAQ. This CDR3 has 17 residues. CDR3 protein: CASSLLAPGQGNTEAFF. DNA for the CDR3: TGTGCCAGCAGCTTATTAGCCCCGGGACAGGGTAACACTGAAGCTTTCTTT.

The chain uses TRBV4-2 and TRBJ2-3, with TRBD2 matching over 16 bases. The CDR3 is 17 residues long. The J segment lost 6 bases and the V segment lost 3 bases, leaving 6 bases of the junction unmatched. Germline CDR1 reads LGHNA; CDR2 reads YNFKEQ. The CDR3 coding sequence is TGTGCCAGCAGCCATGCGGGACTAGCGGGGGGGTATGATACGCAGTATTTT. This sequence encodes CASSHAGLAGGYDTQYF.

The chain combines TRBV28 with TRBJ1-1; 9 bases agree with TRBD1. Per germline, CDR1 MDHEN and CDR2 SYDVKM. There are 14 residues in the CDR3. The trim removed 5 bases at V and 2 bases at J, leaving 3 bases unmatched. CDR3 amino acids: CASSTGGLNTEAFF. In DNA, the CDR3 is TGTGCCAGCAGTACAGGGGGCCTTAACACTGAAGCTTTCTTT.

This rearrangement joins TRBV7-2 to TRBJ1-1; possible D gene TRBD1, 6 bases. This CDR3 comprises 15 residues. V lost 1 base and J lost 2, with 11 bases in between. CDR1 is SGHTA, CDR2 FQGNSA, per germline. The CDR3 DNA is TGTGCCAGCAGCTTAGTGGCAGGGGTAAACACTGAAGCTTTCTTT. It translates to CASSLVAGVNTEAFF. The full variable domain, with the rest looked up from reference TRBV7-2 and TRBJ1-1, is GAGVSQSPSNKVTEKGKDVELRCDPISGHTALYWYRQSLGQGLEFLIYFQGNSAPDKSGLPSDRFSAERTGGSVSTLTIQRTQQEDSAVYLCASSLVAGVNTEAFFGQGTRLTVV.

The chain carries TRBV5-4 and TRBJ1-2; tentative D call: TRBD1 (5 bases). Germline V gene lookup returns CDR1 SGHNT and CDR2 YYREEE (reference sequence). V lost 0 bases to trimming and J lost 4 bases, with 13 bases between them. The CDR3 length is 15 residues. For the CDR3, the DNA is TGTGCCAGCAGCTTGGACAGGCGCTCAACCTATGGCTACACCTTC. It translates to CASSLDRRSTYGYTF.

This clone was counted a single time. The V call is TRBV2, the J call TRBJ2-2; 8 positions match TRBD2. V was pared by 6 bases and J by 3 bases, with 3 bases of the junction left unmatched. Per the germline V gene, CDR1 is SNHLY and CDR2 is FYNNEI. The CDR3 contains 14 residues. CDR3 in DNA: TGTGCCAGCAGAGGACTAGCCGACACCGGGGAGCTGTTTTTT. Amino acid sequence: CASRGLADTGELFF.

The CDR3 is CASSALGLRGEQFF. The DNA for the CDR3 is TGTGCCAGCAGCGCACTTGGACTACGCGGTGAGCAGTTCTTC. This rearrangement joins TRBV9 to TRBJ2-1; possible D gene TRBD2, 6 bases. Trimming took off 3 bases at V and 9 bases at J, with 16 bases between the two ends. The CDR3 runs 14 residues. From germline, CDR1 is SGDLS and CDR2 YYNGEE.

This rearrangement joins TRBV3-1 (or the pseudogene TRBV3-2) to TRBJ2-3, with 7 bases lining up with TRBD1. Trimming removed 0 bases from V and 8 bases from J; junction bases left unmatched: 8. This CDR3 is 15 amino acids long. The germline gives CDR1 LGHDT, CDR2 YNNKEL (reference sequence). The CDR3 reads CASSQEQGSSVTQYF. DNA of the CDR3: TGTGCCAGCAGCCAAGAACAGGGGTCCTCGGTTACGCAGTATTTT.

The chain combines TRBV29-1 with TRBJ2-5; D might be TRBD2 (6 bases). Trimming removed 1 base at V and 6 bases at J, with 9 bases between. CDR3 length equals 12 residues. Germline-derived CDR1 and CDR2 are SQVTM and ANQGSEA. The CDR3 DNA follows: TGCAGCGTTGAAGCGGCGGGACAGACCCAGTACTTC. Protein product: CSVEAAGQTQYF.

This chain uses TRBV14 with TRBJ1-6, with 7 nucleotides matching TRBD1. J lost 9 bases, V lost 1 base, and 3 bases had no gene match. CDR3 length: 14 amino acids. From germline, CDR1 is SGHDN and CDR2 FVKESK. CDR3 amino acids: CASSQAGGISPLHF. The DNA of the CDR3 is TGTGCCAGCAGCCAAGCAGGGGGAATTTCACCCCTCCACTTT. Using reference TRBV14 and TRBJ1-6 for the parts outside the CDR3, the full variable domain is EAGVTQFPSHSVIEKGQTVTLRCDPISGHDNLYWYRRVMGKEIKFLLHFVKESKQDESGMPNNRFLAERTGGTYSTLKVQPAELEDSGVYFCASSQAGGISPLHFGNGTRLTVT.

The V and J genes are TRBV27 and TRBJ1-5; the match to TRBD1 covers 9 bases. The germline V gene has CDR1 MNHEY and CDR2 SMNVEV (reference sequence). The CDR3 loop spans 14 amino acids. V lost 5 bases to trimming and J lost 7 bases; unmatched junction nucleotides: 6. CDR3 loop: CASSPGTGSQPQHF. Written as DNA, the CDR3 is TGTGCCAGCAGTCCAGGGACAGGGAGCCAGCCCCAGCATTTT.

The rearrangement uses TRBV7-3 and TRBJ2-7; 7 bases line up with TRBD2. Germline values: CDR1 SGHTA, CDR2 FQGTGA. The V gene end was trimmed by 5 bases and the J gene end by 4 bases; junction bases not matched to a gene: 17. The CDR3 has 17 residues. The CDR3 coding sequence is TGTGCCAGCAGCCTCAAGGGGACTACCCTAGCCTTATACGAGCAGTACTTC. Its protein is CASSLKGTTLALYEQYF. The full variable domain, in which reference TRBV7-3 and TRBJ2-7 provide the parts outside the CDR3, is GAGVSQTPSNKVTEKGKYVELRCDPISGHTALYWYRQSLGQGPEFLIYFQGTGAADDSGLPNDRFFAVRPEGSVSTLKIQRTERGDSAVYLCASSLKGTTLALYEQYFGPGTRLTVT.

The chain uses TRBV3-1 (or the pseudogene TRBV3-2) and TRBJ1-1; 10 bases match TRBD1. V dropped 6 bases and J dropped 3; count of bases not matched to a gene: 7. Germline V CDR1 and CDR2: LGHDT, YNNKEL (reference sequence). The CDR3 has 15 residues. In DNA, the CDR3 is TGTGCCAGCAGTCGTCCCGGGACAGGGGACACTGAAGCTTTCTTT. It codes for CASSRPGTGDTEAFF.

The chain employs TRBV6-5 and TRBJ1-6; D unresolved. The V end was cut by 11 bases, the J end by 7 bases, with 15 bases between. Germline assignment: CDR1 MNHEY and CDR2 SVGAGI. The CDR3 loop spans 13 amino acids. CDR3 nucleotides: TGTGCCGGCGGGGTGGGTACGAATTCACCCCTCCACTTT. It codes for CAGGVGTNSPLHF.

The chain recombines TRBV2 with TRBJ1-6; D might be TRBD1 (5 bases). CDR3 length equals 14 residues. The germline V and J ends were trimmed by 2 bases and 9 bases, with 11 bases remaining between them. The germline V gene encodes CDR1 SNHLY and CDR2 FYNNEI. CDR3 sequence reads: CASSEQGGGSPLHF. The CDR3 nucleotides are TGTGCCAGCAGTGAACAGGGCGGGGGTTCACCCCTCCACTTT.

The genes are TRBV4-1 and TRBJ2-3, with TRBD2 matching 8 bases. The CDR3 is 17 residues long. Germline CDR1 and CDR2: MGHRA and YSYEKL. Trimming at V came to 1 base and at J to 5 bases, leaving 11 bases not matched to a gene. As DNA, the CDR3 is TGCGCCAGCAGCCAAGTAGAACGGGGGGGCTTGGGAGATACGCAGTATTTT. Translation: CASSQVERGGLGDTQYF.